These T cell receptor beta chains were read from a single sample in a study of T-cell memory formation after mild COVID-19. Each CDR3 protein is one row after TCRdb ran MiXCR on the 5' RACE reads. The sample contains about half a million distinct CDR3 sequences, around a sixth of which appear only once. Source material: PBMCs or a T cell subset sorted from them (not recorded which). Source of these receptors: an adult woman who had mild COVID-19 (a few samples of this study predate the infection). Cell type and time point are not known. The CDR3 runs from the conserved cysteine through the conserved F or W. A D gene is named only where the DNA matches it firmly. A row's size may be missing; if present it is once, few, many or a size class.

CDR3 protein	CDR3 DNA	J gene	V gene	clone size	D gene
CASGSSTGGSETQYF	TGCGCCAGCGGGTCCTCGACAGGGGGCAGTGAGACCCAGTACTTC	TRBJ2-5	TRBV5-1	NA	TRBD1
CASSERTGIQNTQYF	TGTGCCAGCAGTGAGCGGACAGGGATCCAGAATACGCAGTATTTT	TRBJ2-3	TRBV12-3/TRBV12-4	NA	TRBD1
CATRGGGEKLFF	TGTGCCACCCGTGGGGGTGGTGAAAAACTGTTTTTT	TRBJ1-4	TRBV12-3/TRBV12-4	NA	NA
CASSTSGTDTQYF	TGTGCCAGTAGCACCTCGGGCACAGATACGCAGTATTTT	TRBJ2-3	TRBV19	few	NA
CASSIDGTARWETQYF	TGCGCCAGCAGCATCGACGGGACGGCTAGGTGGGAGACCCAGTACTTC	TRBJ2-5	TRBV5-1	many	NA
CASSQDAPSSLTIGQYF	TGCGCCAGCAGCCAAGATGCCCCCTCCTCTTTGACTATTGGGCAGTACTTC	TRBJ2-7	TRBV4-1	NA	NA
CASLGLDGSNTQYF	TGTGCCAGCTTAGGACTGGATGGCTCAAATACGCAGTATTTT	TRBJ2-3	TRBV6-2/TRBV6-3	few	NA
CASSPLTSVTGVFYGYTF	TGTGCCAGCAGCCCACTTACTTCGGTGACAGGGGTCTTTTATGGCTACACCTTC	TRBJ1-2	TRBV7-8	NA	TRBD1
CASSLVVLAGGGDEQFF	TGTGCCAGCAGCTTAGTGGTACTAGCGGGAGGAGGGGATGAGCAGTTCTTC	TRBJ2-1	TRBV7-8	few	TRBD2
CASSSHGDRVYEQYF	TGTGCCAGCAGCTCCCACGGGGACAGGGTCTACGAGCAGTACTTC	TRBJ2-7	TRBV3-1	few	TRBD1
CASRPLDLSNQPQHF	TGTGCCAGTAGGCCATTGGACCTTAGCAATCAGCCCCAGCATTTT	TRBJ1-5	TRBV19	few	NA
CASSFEENYEQYF	TGCGCCAGCAGCTTTGAGGAAAACTACGAGCAGTACTTC	TRBJ2-7	TRBV5-1	NA	NA
CASSPPGEQFF	TGTGCCAGCAGCCCCCCGGGTGAGCAGTTCTTC	TRBJ2-1	TRBV11-2	NA	NA
CASMRGGAETQYF	TGTGCCAGCATGCGCGGGGGGGCGGAGACCCAGTACTTC	TRBJ2-5	TRBV6-6	few	TRBD2
CASSPPGERRVNEQFF	TGTGCCAGCAGCCCCCCCGGGGAACGCCGGGTTAATGAGCAGTTCTTC	TRBJ2-1	TRBV7-9	NA	NA
CASSQGRHGKETQYF	TGTGCCAGCAGCCAAGGAAGACATGGAAAAGAGACCCAGTACTTC	TRBJ2-5	TRBV3-1	NA	NA
CASSARQGEKAFF	TGTGCCAGCAGTGCCCGACAGGGGGAAAAAGCTTTCTTT	TRBJ1-1	TRBV25-1	NA	TRBD1
CASSPPSYYEQYF	TGTGCCAGCAGTCCCCCGTCATATTACGAGCAGTACTTC	TRBJ2-7	TRBV12-3/TRBV12-4	few	NA
CSAKRGRVNEQFF	TGCAGTGCTAAGCGGGGGCGGGTTAATGAGCAGTTCTTC	TRBJ2-1	TRBV20-1	NA	TRBD2
CASTGLPYSNQPQHF	TGTGCCAGTACTGGACTACCCTATAGCAATCAGCCCCAGCATTTT	TRBJ1-5	TRBV19	NA	NA
CATLTSGRTDTQYF	TGTGCCACCCTTACTAGCGGGCGCACAGATACGCAGTATTTT	TRBJ2-3	TRBV6-2/TRBV6-3	few	TRBD2
CATVGGVAGTGETQYF	TGTGCCACCGTAGGTGGGGTAGCGGGAACCGGAGAGACCCAGTACTTC	TRBJ2-5	TRBV10-3	medium-sized	TRBD2
CASSRDRLLTDTQYF	TGTGCCAGCAGCCGCGACAGACTACTGACAGATACGCAGTATTTT	TRBJ2-3	TRBV7-6	NA	NA
CASRAMGGSPLHF	TGTGCCAGCCGCGCAATGGGAGGCTCACCCCTCCACTTT	TRBJ1-6	TRBV12-3/TRBV12-4	NA	NA
CATSDHTGAGPAFF	TGTGCCACCAGTGACCACACAGGGGCCGGACCAGCTTTCTTT	TRBJ1-1	TRBV24-1	NA	TRBD1
CATSDPTGRRSYNEQFF	TGTGCCACCAGTGACCCCACAGGGAGGCGCTCCTACAATGAGCAGTTCTTC	TRBJ2-1	TRBV24-1	few	NA
CASSVTGTHGTEAFF	TGTGCCAGCAGCGTAACCGGGACTCACGGCACTGAAGCTTTCTTT	TRBJ1-1	TRBV9	NA	NA
CSVGGVDRANYGYTF	TGCAGCGTTGGAGGGGTCGACAGGGCTAACTATGGCTACACCTTC	TRBJ1-2	TRBV29-1	NA	TRBD1
CASSLAVRYEQYF	TGTGCCAGCAGCTTAGCGGTTCGCTACGAGCAGTACTTC	TRBJ2-7	TRBV7-2	NA	NA
CASGQGLNTEAFF	TGTGCCAGTGGACAGGGCTTGAACACTGAAGCTTTCTTT	TRBJ1-1	TRBV19	NA	TRBD1
CASSPTGQGNTEAFF	TGTGCCAGCTCACCGACGGGACAGGGGAACACTGAAGCTTTCTTT	TRBJ1-1	TRBV18	NA	TRBD1
CASSFTSSAFEQFF	TGTGCCAGCAGCTTTACTAGTTCTGCGTTTGAGCAGTTCTTC	TRBJ2-1	TRBV5-5	few	NA
CSCSRESGDGYTF	TGCAGCTGCTCTCGGGAATCAGGGGATGGCTACACCTTC	TRBJ1-2	TRBV29-1	few	NA
CASSYHGTGGEETQYF	TGTGCCAGCAGTTACCACGGGACAGGGGGCGAGGAGACCCAGTACTTC	TRBJ2-5	TRBV6-5	few	TRBD1
CASSSEGFMGNTEAFF	TGTGCCAGCAGCTCGGAGGGCTTTATGGGGAACACTGAAGCTTTCTTT	TRBJ1-1	TRBV5-4	NA	NA
CASSTRRQGDEQYF	TGTGCCAGTAGTACTAGACGACAGGGCGACGAGCAGTACTTC	TRBJ2-7	TRBV19	NA	TRBD1
CASSQDTRYEQYF	TGCGCCAGCAGCCAAGACACCCGCTACGAGCAGTACTTC	TRBJ2-7	TRBV4-3	NA	NA
CASSWNRDATEAFF	TGTGCCAGCAGTTGGAACAGGGACGCCACTGAAGCTTTCTTT	TRBJ1-1	TRBV6-5	NA	NA
CASSLGRGGENTIYF	TGCGCCAGCAGCTTGGGCCGGGGAGGTGAAAACACCATATATTTT	TRBJ1-3	TRBV5-1	NA	NA
CASGPAGIDNEQFF	TGTGCCAGCGGACCAGCGGGAATCGACAATGAGCAGTTCTTC	TRBJ2-1	TRBV7-3	NA	TRBD2
CASSLTGAGVLGTEAFF	TGTGCCAGCAGCCTGACAGGGGCTGGCGTCCTGGGCACTGAAGCTTTCTTT	TRBJ1-1	TRBV7-3	NA	TRBD1
CASSDTGVYEQYF	TGTGCCAGCAGCGATACAGGAGTTTACGAGCAGTACTTC	TRBJ2-7	TRBV6-6	few	NA
CASSLGQVDQPQHF	TGCGCCAGCAGCTTGGGACAGGTAGATCAGCCCCAGCATTTT	TRBJ1-5	TRBV5-1	NA	NA
CAISEAVGEQFF	TGTGCCATCAGTGAGGCTGTGGGGGAGCAGTTCTTC	TRBJ2-1	TRBV10-3	NA	NA
CASSYAGEGGANVLTF	TGTGCCAGCAGTTATGCGGGGGAAGGTGGGGCCAACGTCCTGACTTTC	TRBJ2-6	TRBV6-2/TRBV6-3	few	TRBD2
CASSNNRETEAFF	TGCGCCAGCAGTAACAACAGGGAGACTGAAGCTTTCTTT	TRBJ1-1	TRBV4-3	few	NA
CASSFSYRGHNEQFF	TGCGCCAGCAGCTTTAGTTATCGTGGACACAATGAGCAGTTCTTC	TRBJ2-1	TRBV5-1	NA	NA
CASSTDGYNEQFF	TGTGCCAGCAGCACTGACGGTTACAATGAGCAGTTCTTC	TRBJ2-1	TRBV5-4	few	NA
CASRRTGGSMNTEAFF	TGTGCCAGCAGAAGGACAGGGGGGTCGATGAACACTGAAGCTTTCTTT	TRBJ1-1	TRBV12-3/TRBV12-4	few	TRBD1
CASSQTTTEIYEQYF	TGCGCCAGCAGCCAAACGACGACAGAAATATACGAGCAGTACTTC	TRBJ2-7	TRBV4-1	few	NA
CASSPRRGQETQYF	TGTGCCAGCAGCCCAAGAAGGGGGCAAGAGACCCAGTACTTC	TRBJ2-5	TRBV7-2	few	NA
CASSDSGVAGNTIYF	TGTGCCAGCAGCGACTCAGGGGTTGCTGGAAACACCATATATTTT	TRBJ1-3	TRBV5-6	NA	NA
CATSRKSTDTQYF	TGTGCCACCAGCAGAAAGAGCACAGATACGCAGTATTTT	TRBJ2-3	TRBV15	few	NA
CASSKQGLADGYEQYF	TGTGCCAGTAGCAAACAGGGACTAGCGGACGGCTACGAGCAGTACTTC	TRBJ2-7	TRBV19	NA	TRBD2
CSAQKGRAGGYEQYF	TGCAGTGCCCAAAAGGGGAGAGCGGGAGGTTACGAGCAGTACTTC	TRBJ2-7	TRBV20-1	many	TRBD2
CASSQFRDRSYEQYF	TGCGCCAGCAGCCAATTCCGGGACAGGTCCTACGAGCAGTACTTC	TRBJ2-7	TRBV4-1	NA	TRBD1
CATSSRVLGKNIQYF	TGTGCCACCTCCTCGCGTGTTCTAGGCAAAAACATTCAGTACTTC	TRBJ2-4	TRBV24-1	NA	NA
CASSFAWGAGTEAFF	TGTGCCAGCAGTTTTGCCTGGGGAGCCGGCACTGAAGCTTTCTTT	TRBJ1-1	TRBV12-3/TRBV12-4	NA	NA
CSARLAGLEDNEQFF	TGCAGTGCTAGACTTGCGGGTCTCGAGGACAATGAGCAGTTCTTC	TRBJ2-1	TRBV20-1	few	NA
CASSFGRGEAFF	TGTGCCAGCAGTTTTGGACGGGGTGAAGCTTTCTTT	TRBJ1-1	TRBV12-3/TRBV12-4	few	NA